What follows are 4 T cell receptor beta chains derived from one specimen sequenced in a study of cytomegalovirus exposure and HLA in healthy donors. 60 Vbeta and 13 Jbeta primers were used in PCR. The data were produced by immunoSEQ multiplex PCR, yet TCRdb's version contains in-frame clones alone and is incomplete. The table lists about 200,000 clones. Sequenced input: PBMCs. These TCRs come from a man aged 25-45 years in good health and CMV-seronegative.

The rearrangement uses TRBV7-8 and TRBJ2-5, with D maybe TRBD2 (5 bases). The DNA end lines up better with TRBJ2-7; the J call may be wrong. Per germline, CDR1 SGHVS and CDR2 FQNEAQ. CDR3 length equals 16 residues. DNA for the CDR3: TGTGCCAGCAGCCCTCATAGCTCCGGAGGAGAATACGAGCAGTACTTC. Residues: CASSPHSSGGEYEQYF.

The V and J genes are TRBV5-1 and TRBJ2-7; 13 positions agree with TRBD2. The CDR3 sequence is 15 residues long. Unmatched junction bases numbered 3, after V lost 4 bases and J lost 2 bases. Germline V gene lookup returns CDR1 SGHRS and CDR2 YFSETQ. CDR3 loop: CASSRLAGGPYEQYF. The CDR3 region has the DNA TGCGCCAGCAGCCGACTAGCGGGAGGACCCTACGAGCAGTACTTC. The full variable domain, its missing parts supplied by reference TRBV5-1 and TRBJ2-7, is KAGVTQTPRYLIKTRGQQVTLSCSPISGHRSVSWYQQTPGQGLQFLFEYFSETQRNKGNFPGRFSGRQFSNSRSEMNVSTLELGDSALYLCASSRLAGGPYEQYFGPGTRLTVT.

This chain links TRBV19 with TRBJ1-3, with 10 positions matching TRBD1. Germline assignment: CDR1 LNHDA and CDR2 SQIVND (reference sequence). V was pared by 6 bases and J by 4 bases, with 6 bases of the junction left unmatched. The CDR3 runs to 15 residues. CDR3 sequence reads: CASSSGTGAGNTIYF. CDR3 nucleotides: TGTGCCAGTAGCTCCGGGACAGGGGCCGGAAACACCATATATTTT. The full variable domain, rest sourced from reference TRBV19 and TRBJ1-3, is DGGITQSPKYLFRKEGQNVTLSCEQNLNHDAMYWYRQDPGQGLRLIYYSQIVNDFQKGDIAEGYSVSREKKESFPLTVTSAQKNPTAFYLCASSSGTGAGNTIYFGEGSWLTVV.

The genes are TRBV5-3 and TRBJ1-1, with 8 nucleotides matching TRBD1. TRBV5-3 is noted as an ORF with a role that remains uncertain. Trimming at V came to 3 bases and at J to 0 bases, leaving 13 bases not matched to a gene. The CDR3 covers 18 residues. The CDR3, as DNA: TGTGCCAGAAGCTGGGGCACAGGGGGACCATTCATGAACACTGAAGCTTTCTTT. This encodes CARSWGTGGPFMNTEAFF.